Described below is a single T cell receptor (beta chain) sequence and its context. Clinical history reported by participants formed the basis on which cohorts were assigned. Recovery meant two consecutive negative NP/OP PCR tests, professional clearance, or resolved symptoms. The data were obtained in a study of blood T cell repertoires in COVID-19. About the study: The United States, Italy and Spain supplied acute and convalescent COVID-19 samples.

In the authors' workflow: The authors estimated nucleated cell counts from reference gene primer amplification. TCRdb's copy holds only in-frame clones and misses some; the assay was immunoSEQ multiplex PCR. V, J and clone size are those of that table, while D and trimming were read from the DNA. This table has roughly 190,000 clones, 75% to 90% appearing once. With 4 bases removed from V and 1 base from J, the gap between germline ends came to 10 bases. The CDR3 extends over 14 amino acids. CDR1 is MNHEY, CDR2 SMNVEV, per germline (reference sequence). The clonotype was recovered from a woman younger than 30 who had recovered from COVID-19. V is TRBV27 and J is TRBJ1-1; D ambiguous. The sequencing input was PBMCs or T cells enriched from blood (not recorded which). CDR3 residues: CASSSAGSNTEAFF. The CDR3 DNA sequence: TGTGCCAGCAGTTCGGCGGGGTCGAACACTGAAGCTTTCTTT.